The 26 T cell receptor beta chains below all came from one sample that was sequenced in a study of beta chain features in type 1 diabetes. The investigators reverse transcribed all of the isolated RNA, so they sequenced expressed TCRB transcripts. Measured with immunoSEQ multiplex PCR; TCRdb has only the in-frame clones, and not every one. The sample has hundreds of thousands of clones, more than 9.5% seen once. The sample comprised naive CD4+ T cells from blood. Receptors originate from a woman in her 30s in good health.

This clone was detected only a few times. V usage is TRBV28 and J usage is TRBJ1-2; D not resolved. The CDR3 consists of 12 residues. Trimming pared 5 bases from V and 3 bases from J, leaving 7 bases between. CDR1 MDHEN and CDR2 SYDVKM come from the germline V gene. CDR3 in amino acids: CASSARDYGYTF. In DNA, the CDR3 is TGTGCCAGCAGTGCGCGGGACTATGGCTACACCTTC.

This clone showed up just a few times. In nucleotides, the CDR3 is TGTGCCAGCAGTTACTCGGCCAGCGGGGACCGATACGAGCAGTACTTC. Its protein is CASSYSASGDRYEQYF. The V and J genes are TRBV6-5 and TRBJ2-7, with TRBD2 identical over 7 bases. Germline V lookup: CDR1 MNHEY, CDR2 SVGAGI. V shed 0 bases, J shed 4 bases, and the junction held 9 bases outside the gene matches. CDR3 size: 16 residues.

This clone appeared a few times. The chain couples TRBV11-3 to TRBJ2-5; D is perhaps TRBD2 (5 bases). This CDR3 comprises 14 residues. Per germline, CDR1 SGHNT and CDR2 YENEEA. V was cut by 1 base and J by 2 bases, with 8 bases left in between. The CDR3 DNA reads as TGTGCCAGCAGCTTAGGGAGCGGACAAGAGACCCAGTACTTC. This translates into CASSLGSGQETQYF.

In the case of this clone: One end of the junction does not line up with germline, which may come from a read error. The chain uses TRBV28 and TRBJ1-4, with 7 bases lining up with TRBD1. CDR3 length: 15 residues. CDR1 is MDHEN and CDR2 is SYDVKM in the germline V gene. The CDR3, as DNA: TGTGCCAGCAGTTTAATCGACAGGGCTAAAGAAAAACTGTTTTTT. Its protein is CASSLIDRAKEKLFF.

The J gene is TRBJ1-2, the V gene TRBV5-1, with D perhaps matching TRBD1 (5 bases). CDR3 length: 16 residues. V was shortened by 0 bases and J by 2 bases, with 14 bases between the two germline ends. Germline CDR1 reads SGHRS; CDR2 reads YFSETQ. CDR3 residues: CASSLGTTDTNYGYTF. The CDR3 bases are TGCGCCAGCAGCTTGGGGACTACGGACACAAACTATGGCTACACCTTC.

The V gene is TRBV29-1, the J gene TRBJ2-1; TRBD2 aligns across 10 bases. This CDR3 has 17 amino acids. Germline assignment: CDR1 SQVTM and CDR2 ANQGSEA. V lost 4 bases to trimming and J lost 0 bases; unmatched junction nucleotides: 9. CDR3 nucleotides: TGCAGCGTTGCAGGTCTAGCGGGAGTATTCTCCTACAATGAGCAGTTCTTC. It encodes CSVAGLAGVFSYNEQFF.

This clone was seen more than once but under ten times. The chain employs TRBV4-3 and TRBJ2-5, with 10 bases aligning to TRBD2. This CDR3 spans 18 amino acids. V dropped 0 bases and J dropped 5; count of bases not matched to a gene: 12. The germline gives CDR1 LGHNA, CDR2 YSLEER. Here the CDR3 reads CASSQDLRSGRAGETQYF. CDR3 DNA sequence: TGCGCCAGCAGCCAAGATCTAAGAAGCGGGAGGGCCGGTGAGACCCAGTACTTC.

In this sample, this clone turned up a few times. V and J are TRBV7-3 and TRBJ2-7, with a weak D call TRBD2 (7 bases). V lost 5 bases to trimming and J lost 7 bases, with 18 bases between them. The CDR3 length is 14 residues. The germline V gene has CDR1 SGHTA and CDR2 FQGTGA. The CDR3 here is CASSPTGGGGEQYF. Written as DNA, the CDR3 is TGTGCCAGCAGCCCAACCGGGGGAGGGGGAGAGCAGTACTTC. Full variable domain (outside the CDR3, taken from reference TRBV7-3 and TRBJ2-7): GAGVSQTPSNKVTEKGKYVELRCDPISGHTALYWYRQSLGQGPEFLIYFQGTGAADDSGLPNDRFFAVRPEGSVSTLKIQRTERGDSAVYLCASSPTGGGGEQYFGPGTRLTVT.

The chain carries TRBV6-1 and TRBJ2-5; TRBD1 might be the D (5 bases). Trimming removed 7 bases at V and 5 bases at J, with 11 bases between. The length of the CDR3 is 12 residues. Germline values: CDR1 MNHNS, CDR2 SASEGT. CDR3 in DNA: TGTGCCAGCAATCAGGGTTTGGAGACCCAGTACTTC. Translating it yields CASNQGLETQYF.

There are a few counts of this clone. J is TRBJ2-2 and V is TRBV18; D call uncertain. Trimming took off 0 bases at V and 2 bases at J, with 4 bases between the two ends. This CDR3 is built from 14 residues. Germline CDR1 reads KGHSH; CDR2 reads LQKENI. CDR3 nucleotides: TGTGCCAGCTCACCACCTCCTAACACCGGGGAGCTGTTTTTT. This sequence encodes CASSPPPNTGELFF. The full variable domain, its missing parts supplied by reference TRBV18 and TRBJ2-2, is NAGVMQNPRHLVRRRGQEARLRCSPMKGHSHVYWYRQLPEEGLKFMVYLQKENIIDESGMPKERFSAEFPKEGPSILRIQQVVRGDSAAYFCASSPPPNTGELFFGEGSRLTVL.

This chain links TRBV10-3 with TRBJ2-7; D remains ambiguous. This CDR3 contains 13 residues. Germline V gives CDR1 ENHRY, CDR2 SYGVKD. Trimming left V 6 bases short and J 4 bases short, with 13 bases between. The CDR3 sequence is CAIRRLETYEQYF. The CDR3 nucleotides read TGTGCCATCAGGCGGCTCGAAACGTACGAGCAGTACTTC.

A single count supports this clone. Germline is not matched at one junction end, which may reflect a read error. The V and J genes are TRBV7-7 and TRBJ1-1; no clear D. The CDR3 covers 16 residues. From germline, CDR1 is SSHAT and CDR2 FNYEAQ (reference sequence). The CDR3 is CASSLPSEGWRTEAFF. The CDR3 DNA is TGTGCTAGCAGCCTCCCTTCTGAGGGATGGAGGACTGAAGCTTTCTTT.

This clone turned up a few times. This chain connects TRBV7-8 to TRBJ1-5; no clear D. CDR3 length equals 16 residues. CDR1 and CDR2 (germline): SGHVS, FQNEAQ. V was shortened by 1 base and J by 1 base, with 11 bases between the two germline ends. For the CDR3, the DNA is TGTGCCAGCAGCTTAGGAGGAGGAAGCAGCAATCAGCCCCAGCATTTT. It codes for CASSLGGGSSNQPQHF.

A remark on this clone: Other nucleotide sequences in the sample specify the same CDR3. The V call is TRBV7-9, the J call TRBJ1-5; D gene ambiguous. Germline lookup yields CDR1 SEHNR and CDR2 FQNEAQ (reference sequence). Trimming shortened V by 1 base and J by 2 bases, and 6 bases separated the two germline ends. This CDR3 spans 14 amino acids. The DNA for the CDR3 is TGTGCCAGCAGCTTAGGCGGCGGCAATCAGCCCCAGCATTTT. It is translated as CASSLGGGNQPQHF.

J is TRBJ2-1 and V is TRBV28; 12 bases match TRBD1. CDR3 size: 19 residues. Germline V gives CDR1 MDHEN, CDR2 SYDVKM. Trimming at V came to 1 base and at J to 6 bases, leaving 13 bases not matched to a gene. The CDR3 nucleotides are TGTGCCAGCAGTTTATTGGCCGGGACAGGGGGCATGTTAGGCAATGAGCAGTTCTTC. It translates to CASSLLAGTGGMLGNEQFF.

The V gene is TRBV7-8, the J gene TRBJ2-1, with D possibly being TRBD1 (6 bases). Germline assignment: CDR1 SGHVS and CDR2 FQNEAQ. CDR3 length: 15 residues. Between the trimmed V and J ends, which lost 6 bases and 2 bases, there was a span of 14 bases. CDR3 amino acids: CASRDLTGTYNEQFF. In DNA, the CDR3 is TGTGCCAGCAGAGACTTGACAGGAACCTACAATGAGCAGTTCTTC.

In this sample, this clone turned up a few times. The CDR3 loop is CASSADWASTDTQYF. Here the CDR3 DNA reads TGTGCCAGCAGCGCGGACTGGGCTAGCACAGATACGCAGTATTTT. The chain is built from TRBV9 and TRBJ2-3; maybe TRBD2 (5 bases). The V end was cut by 3 bases, the J end by 0 bases, with 11 bases between. This CDR3 has 15 residues. CDR1 SGDLS and CDR2 YYNGEE come from the germline V gene.

This clone has only a few counts. V gene TRBV19 combines with J gene TRBJ1-5, with unresolved D. Trimming took off 3 bases at V and 5 bases at J, with 5 bases between the two ends. This CDR3 has 12 amino acids. Germline V gene lookup returns CDR1 LNHDA and CDR2 SQIVND (reference sequence). Written as DNA, the CDR3 is TGTGCCAGTAGTATCCAGGATCAGCCCCAGCATTTT. It codes for CASSIQDQPQHF.

This clone was seen a handful of times. The rearrangement joins TRBV7-9 to TRBJ2-3, with TRBD2 matching 11 bases. Per germline, CDR1 SEHNR and CDR2 FQNEAQ (reference sequence). The ends lost 2 bases at V and 2 bases at J; junction bases unmatched: 3. The CDR3 is made up of 16 amino acids. DNA for the CDR3: TGTGCCAGCAGCTTACTAGCGGGAGGACTCACAGATACGCAGTATTTT. This sequence encodes CASSLLAGGLTDTQYF.

This clone showed up just a few times. The chain has TRBV9 and TRBJ1-1; D possibly corresponds to TRBD1 (5 bases). V dropped 2 bases and J dropped 3 bases, with 14 bases sitting between them. Germline CDR1 reads SGDLS; CDR2 reads YYNGEE. The CDR3 consists of 15 residues. CDR3 amino acids: CASSVRPGLDTEAFF. The DNA for the CDR3 is TGTGCCAGCAGCGTCCGTCCAGGGTTGGACACTGAAGCTTTCTTT.

The rearrangement uses TRBV19 and TRBJ2-1; a weak D match, TRBD1 (6 bases). Germline CDR1 is LNHDA and CDR2 is SQIVND (reference sequence). CDR3 length: 15 residues. Deletions cut 7 bases from V and 5 bases from J, with 18 bases between. Here the CDR3 reads CASTQFGQGNNEQFF. DNA for the CDR3: TGTGCCAGTACTCAGTTTGGGCAGGGGAACAATGAGCAGTTCTTC.

The chain uses TRBV15 and TRBJ2-7; 10 positions agree with TRBD1. The CDR3 has 18 residues. The trim removed 0 bases at V and 3 bases at J, leaving 11 bases unmatched. Per germline, CDR1 LNHNV and CDR2 YYDKDF (reference sequence). CDR3 DNA: TGTGCCACCAGCAGAGATGGGTACGGGACAGGGGTGTTCTACGAGCAGTACTTC. It yields the protein CATSRDGYGTGVFYEQYF.

This chain joins TRBV5-4 and TRBJ2-3, with a tentative D call TRBD1 (6 bases). CDR3 length: 16 residues. V gave up 0 bases and J gave up 0 bases, with 11 bases separating them. Germline loops: CDR1 SGHNT, CDR2 YYREEE (reference sequence). CDR3 amino acids: CASSLASGASTDTQYF. The CDR3 bases are TGTGCCAGCAGCTTGGCCTCAGGGGCTAGCACAGATACGCAGTATTTT.

The sample holds a few counts of this clone. The chain recombines TRBV2 with TRBJ2-7; 9 bases are a match to TRBD2. The trim removed 7 bases at V and 3 bases at J, leaving 4 bases unmatched. This CDR3 has 13 amino acids. Germline-derived CDR1 and CDR2 are SNHLY and FYNNEI. The CDR3 sequence is CASKRGEGYEQYF. CDR3 in DNA: TGTGCCAGCAAGCGGGGGGAGGGCTACGAGCAGTACTTC. Based on the CDR3 plus reference TRBV2 and TRBJ2-7, the full variable domain is EPEVTQTPSHQVTQMGQEVILRCVPISNHLYFYWYRQILGQKVEFLVSFYNNEISEKSEIFDDQFSVERPDGSNFTLKIRSTKLEDSAMYFCASKRGEGYEQYFGPGTRLTVT.

This clone came up a few times. The chain recombines TRBV7-6 with TRBJ2-1; a possible D gene is TRBD2 (5 bases). Germline V gene sequence: CDR1 SGHVS, CDR2 FNYEAQ. CDR3 length: 16 residues. V was cut by 8 bases and J by 0 bases, with 17 bases left in between. The CDR3 here is CASGSPLASSYNEQFF. The DNA of the CDR3 is TGTGCCAGCGGATCTCCTTTAGCGAGCTCCTACAATGAGCAGTTCTTC. The full variable domain, completed using reference TRBV7-6 and TRBJ2-1, is GAGVSQSPRYKVTKRGQDVALRCDPISGHVSLYWYRQALGQGPEFLTYFNYEAQQDKSGLPNDRFSAERPEGSISTLTIQRTEQRDSAMYRCASGSPLASSYNEQFFGPGTRLTVL.

The gene calls are TRBV25-1 and TRBJ2-3, with 7 bases that match TRBD1. This CDR3 is built from 14 residues. Trimming removed 10 bases from V and 6 bases from J; junction bases left unmatched: 13. CDR1 is MGHDK, CDR2 SYGVNS, per germline. The DNA of the CDR3 is TGTGCCACCTCATACGAACAGGGGACGGATACGCAGTATTTT. This encodes CATSYEQGTDTQYF.